These 28 T cell receptor beta chains came from one sample sequenced in a study of blood T cell repertoires in COVID-19. Here immunoSEQ multiplex PCR was the method, and the copy in TCRdb shows in-frame clones only, minus some. Here the sample spans under 250,000 clones, over 75% being singletons. What was sequenced was peripheral blood. These receptors were obtained from a man over 45 with COVID-19, enrolled during active disease.

The chain is built from TRBV12-3 or TRBV12-4 and TRBJ1-1; 12 positions match TRBD1. This CDR3 region has 12 residues. V was pared by 8 bases and J by 9 bases, with 4 bases of the junction left unmatched. The CDR3 DNA follows: TGTGCCAGCCGATGGGACAGGGGGCAAGCTTTCTTT. It encodes CASRWDRGQAFF.

The rearrangement joins TRBV6-1 to TRBJ2-1; possibly TRBD1 for D (5 bases). With 4 bases removed from V and 0 bases from J, the gap between germline ends came to 13 bases. This CDR3 contains 16 residues. Germline assignment: CDR1 MNHNS and CDR2 SASEGT. The CDR3 spells CASSARPDISYNEQFF. For the CDR3, the DNA is TGTGCCAGCAGTGCCCGACCGGACATCTCCTACAATGAGCAGTTCTTC.

This clone showed up just once. The genes are TRBV3-1 (or the pseudogene TRBV3-2) and TRBJ2-1; TRBD2 might be the D (6 bases). The CDR3 has 15 residues. Germline V gene lookup returns CDR1 LGHDT and CDR2 YNNKEL (reference sequence). The V end lost 2 bases, the J end lost 5 bases, and 13 bases lay between the germline ends. CDR3 sequence (DNA): TGTGCCAGCAGCCAACTCAAGGACTATCACAATGAGCAGTTCTTC. Its protein is CASSQLKDYHNEQFF.

The V gene is TRBV5-1, the J gene TRBJ1-4, with 12 bases aligning to TRBD1. Germline V gene lookup returns CDR1 SGHRS and CDR2 YFSETQ. V shed 5 bases, J shed 12 bases, and the junction held 2 bases outside the gene matches. The CDR3 sequence is 12 residues long. The CDR3 reads CASRGTGGELFF. The CDR3 DNA sequence: TGCGCCAGCAGGGGGACAGGGGGCGAACTGTTTTTT. The full variable domain, completed using reference TRBV5-1 and TRBJ1-4, is KAGVTQTPRYLIKTRGQQVTLSCSPISGHRSVSWYQQTPGQGLQFLFEYFSETQRNKGNFPGRFSGRQFSNSRSEMNVSTLELGDSALYLCASRGTGGELFFGSGTQLSVL.

V is TRBV5-1 and J is TRBJ1-1; no definite D call. V was pared by 3 bases and J by 1 base, with 4 bases between. The CDR3 runs to 12 residues. The V gene's germline CDR1 is SGHRS and CDR2 YFSETQ. This CDR3 reads CASSSRNTEAFF. CDR3 nucleotide sequence: TGCGCCAGCAGCTCGAGGAACACTGAAGCTTTCTTT.

DNA of the CDR3: TGTGCCAGCACAGGGCTCTCCTATGGCTACACCTTC. Residues: CASTGLSYGYTF. The gene calls are TRBV6-5 and TRBJ1-2; TRBD1 is a possible D gene (5 bases). V lost 7 bases to trimming and J lost 4 bases, with 10 bases between them. The length of the CDR3 is 12 residues. In germline, CDR1 is MNHEY, CDR2 SVGAGI.

The chain combines TRBV27 with TRBJ2-2, with 9 bases that match TRBD2. V was clipped by 3 bases and J by 6 bases; unmatched bases: 8. The CDR3 totals 16 residues. Looked up from germline, CDR1 is MNHEY and CDR2 is SMNVEV (reference sequence). CDR3 in DNA: TGTGCCAGCAGTTTTGGCGGGAGGGCGACTTCCGGGGAGCTGTTTTTT. Its translation is CASSFGGRATSGELFF.

This clone was recorded a few times. CDR3 nucleotide sequence: TGTGCCAGCAGCGTGTCAGGTTTCTCCTACAATGAGCAGTTCTTC. Translated, it gives CASSVSGFSYNEQFF. This sequence joins TRBV9 and TRBJ2-1; no clear D gene. The V gene lost 2 bases and the J gene lost 0 bases, with 9 bases spanning the gap. Germline V CDR1 and CDR2: SGDLS, YYNGEE. The CDR3 sequence is 15 residues long.

This clone has just one count. V gene TRBV28 combines with J gene TRBJ1-6; TRBD1 might be the D (6 bases). Germline loops: CDR1 MDHEN, CDR2 SYDVKM. This CDR3 has 16 amino acids. V lost 2 bases and J 6 bases, leaving 14 bases between the germline ends. The CDR3 DNA reads TGTGCCAGCAGTTTAGGGATGGGGGCGGTTAATTCACCCCTCCACTTT. Translation gives CASSLGMGAVNSPLHF.

This chain links TRBV15 with TRBJ1-4, with TRBD1 matching 10 bases. The CDR3 spans 17 residues. Germline-derived CDR1 and CDR2 are LNHNV and YYDKDF (reference sequence). Losses at the gene ends were 0 bases for V and 8 bases for J; bases not matched to a gene: 9. The CDR3 coding sequence is TGTGCCACCAGCAGAGATTTGGGGGGGACAGGGGACGAAAAACTGTTTTTT. Protein: CATSRDLGGTGDEKLFF.

V is TRBV28 and J is TRBJ2-2; TRBD1 matches 7 bases. CDR3 size: 18 residues. V shed 3 bases, J shed 1 base, and the junction held 11 bases outside the gene matches. The germline gives CDR1 MDHEN, CDR2 SYDVKM. In DNA form, the CDR3 reads TGTGCCAGCAGTTTTTGGTCCAGGACAGGAGAGAACACCGGGGAGCTGTTTTTT. This codes for CASSFWSRTGENTGELFF.

This chain joins TRBV25-1 and TRBJ2-1; 8 positions agree with TRBD2. Trimming removed 4 bases from V and 3 bases from J; junction bases left unmatched: 2. Per the germline V gene, CDR1 is MGHDK and CDR2 is SYGVNS. This CDR3 spans 14 amino acids. In DNA form, the CDR3 reads TGTGCCAGCAGTGGCACTAGCGGCTACAATGAGCAGTTCTTC. This sequence encodes CASSGTSGYNEQFF.

Notes on this clone: At the DNA level, this CDR3 is encoded by other sequences in the same sample as well. The chain couples TRBV9 to TRBJ2-2; no definite D call. The germline V gene encodes CDR1 SGDLS and CDR2 YYNGEE. V lost 0 bases to trimming and J lost 5 bases, with 5 bases between them. The CDR3 covers 13 residues. In DNA, the CDR3 is TGTGCCAGCAGCGTAGTCGGTACCGGGGAGCTGTTTTTT. It is translated as CASSVVGTGELFF. Combining the CDR3 with reference TRBV9 and TRBJ2-2 gives the whole variable domain DSGVTQTPKHLITATGQRVTLRCSPRSGDLSVYWYQQSLDQGLQFLIQYYNGEERAKGNILERFSAQQFPDLHSELNLSSLELGDSALYFCASSVVGTGELFFGEGSRLTVL.

This clone occurred a few times. The chain recombines TRBV10-2 with TRBJ2-7; 8 bases are a match to TRBD2. There are 15 residues in the CDR3. Germline CDR1 reads WSHSY; CDR2 reads SAAADI. The ends lost 4 bases at V and 2 bases at J; junction bases unmatched: 7. In DNA, the CDR3 is TGCGCCAGCAGTGGAGGACTAGCTCCAACCTACGAGCAGTACTTC. This sequence encodes CASSGGLAPTYEQYF.

The genes are TRBV9 and TRBJ2-2; TRBD2 agrees at 7 bases. Germline V lookup: CDR1 SGDLS, CDR2 YYNGEE. After removal of 0 bases from V and 3 bases from J, the junction contained 8 bases not matched to a gene. The CDR3 contains 17 residues. The CDR3 nucleotides are TGTGCCAGCAGCGTAGCGGGGGACTATGCCTACACCGGGGAGCTGTTTTTT. This gives the protein CASSVAGDYAYTGELFF.

The chain has TRBV5-4 and TRBJ2-7; TRBD1 agrees at 7 bases. The CDR3 spans 16 residues. Germline V gene lookup returns CDR1 SGHNT and CDR2 YYREEE (reference sequence). V lost 4 bases, J lost 2 bases, and 12 bases stayed unmatched. CDR3 region: CASSNRRSGQTYEQYF. The CDR3 nucleotides are TGTGCCAGCAGCAACCGCCGGTCGGGACAGACCTACGAGCAGTACTTC.

The rearrangement links TRBV30 to TRBJ2-1; 7 nucleotides line up with TRBD2. The germline V gene encodes CDR1 GTSNPN and CDR2 SVGIG (reference sequence). J was trimmed by 3 bases and V by 1 base; bases with no gene match: 6. The CDR3 sequence is 15 residues long. The CDR3 DNA is TGTGCCTGGAGTGGAAGCGGGGTGGTCTACAATGAGCAGTTCTTC. Protein: CAWSGSGVVYNEQFF.

This sequence joins TRBV11-2 and TRBJ1-5; TRBD1 aligns across 8 bases. This CDR3 region has 14 residues. V shed 6 bases and J 4 bases; nucleotides not matched to a gene: 5. In germline, CDR1 is SGHAT, CDR2 FQNNGV. The CDR3 coding sequence is TGTGCCAGCAGGAAACAGGGGGAAAATCAGCCCCAGCATTTT. Protein sequence: CASRKQGENQPQHF.

V gene TRBV12-5 combines with J gene TRBJ1-5; TRBD1 agrees at 8 bases. With V trimmed by 5 bases and J by 1 base, 10 bases remained unmatched. Germline lookup yields CDR1 LGHNT and CDR2 FRNRAP. The length of the CDR3 is 17 residues. The CDR3 reads CASGPGTGFFSNQPQHF. The CDR3 region has the DNA TGTGCTAGTGGTCCAGGGACAGGTTTTTTCAGCAATCAGCCCCAGCATTTT.

The chain is built from TRBV28 and TRBJ2-3, with TRBD1 as a possible D gene (5 bases). The CDR3 covers 19 residues. V lost 1 base and J 0 bases, leaving 20 bases between the germline ends. Germline V CDR1 and CDR2: MDHEN, SYDVKM. The CDR3 bases are TGTGCCAGCAGTTTATTGGCAGGGCCTTCATCCTTCAGCACAGATACGCAGTATTTT. Translation: CASSLLAGPSSFSTDTQYF.

The genes are TRBV4-2 and TRBJ1-1; TRBD1 is a possible D gene (5 bases). Germline V lookup: CDR1 LGHNA, CDR2 YNFKEQ. The CDR3 is made up of 13 amino acids. Trimming removed 4 bases at V and 5 bases at J, with 11 bases between. This CDR3 reads CASSLEPGTEAFF. The CDR3, as DNA: TGTGCCAGCAGCCTAGAACCAGGGACTGAAGCTTTCTTT.

This clone is a singleton in its sample. The chain has TRBV10-3 and TRBJ2-3; 12 bases agree with TRBD2. Germline V CDR1 and CDR2: ENHRY, SYGVKD. The CDR3 covers 19 residues. The V and J ends lost 6 bases and 5 bases, in that order; junction bases with no gene match: 18. Written as DNA, the CDR3 is TGTGCCATCAGCCCGGGACCATTTCTAGCGGGGGGGATCAGAGATACGCAGTATTTT. Protein sequence: CAISPGPFLAGGIRDTQYF.

V gene TRBV7-3 combines with J gene TRBJ1-1; 7 positions match TRBD1. In germline, CDR1 is SGHTA, CDR2 FQGTGA. The CDR3 sequence is 13 residues long. Trimming removed 1 base from V and 8 bases from J; junction bases left unmatched: 4. CDR3 residues: CASSLSEDREAFF. For the CDR3, the DNA is TGTGCCAGCAGCTTAAGTGAGGACAGGGAAGCTTTCTTT.

The rearrangement uses TRBV7-2 and TRBJ2-7, with D possibly being TRBD1 (5 bases). Trimming took off 2 bases at V and 3 bases at J, with 11 bases between the two ends. The CDR3 spans 14 residues. CDR1 SGHTA and CDR2 FQGNSA come from the germline V gene. CDR3 region: CASSLKWGDYEQYF. In DNA, the CDR3 is TGTGCCAGCAGCTTAAAATGGGGCGACTACGAGCAGTACTTC.

This sequence joins TRBV18 and TRBJ1-1, with D possibly TRBD1 on 6 matching bases. This CDR3 has 18 amino acids. CDR1 and CDR2 from the germline V gene are KGHSH and LQKENI. Between the trimmed V and J ends, which lost 3 bases and 0 bases, there was a span of 20 bases. CDR3 in DNA: TGTGCCAGCTCACCTTTCACTGGACAGACAACCTTGAACACTGAAGCTTTCTTT. Translated: CASSPFTGQTTLNTEAFF. The entire variable domain, with the rest obtained from reference TRBV18 and TRBJ1-1, is as follows: NAGVMQNPRHLVRRRGQEARLRCSPMKGHSHVYWYRQLPEEGLKFMVYLQKENIIDESGMPKERFSAEFPKEGPSILRIQQVVRGDSAAYFCASSPFTGQTTLNTEAFFGQGTRLTVV.

The CDR3 DNA follows: TGTGCCAGCAGCCAACTAAGCACCGGGGAGCTGTTTTTT. Encoded protein: CASSQLSTGELFF. The V gene is TRBV16, the J gene TRBJ2-2; D gene unclear. The CDR3 length is 13 residues. CDR1 and CDR2 from the germline V gene are KGHSY and FQNENV. The V and J ends lost 2 bases and 4 bases respectively, with 5 bases between them.

This chain links TRBV19 with TRBJ1-5; TRBD1 is a possible D gene (5 bases). In germline, CDR1 is LNHDA, CDR2 SQIVND (reference sequence). V dropped 1 base and J dropped 5 bases, with 12 bases sitting between them. The CDR3 extends over 15 amino acids. CDR3 loop: CASSIVAGLDQPQHF. The CDR3 nucleotides read TGTGCCAGTAGTATAGTGGCAGGGTTAGATCAGCCCCAGCATTTT.

The V and J genes are TRBV19 and TRBJ1-5, with D perhaps matching TRBD1 (6 bases). Trimming left V 0 bases short and J 4 bases short, with 13 bases between. Germline V CDR1 and CDR2: LNHDA, SQIVND (reference sequence). The CDR3 is made up of 16 amino acids. DNA for the CDR3: TGTGCCAGTAGTATAGATCAGGGGATCGCAAATCAGCCCCAGCATTTT. It specifies CASSIDQGIANQPQHF.